This T cell receptor beta chain was captured in a study of CD8 T cells in ankylosing spondylitis. Study findings and constraints: Roughly eight highly homologous variants made up a TCR beta motif that seemed to typify ankylosing spondylitis blood.

CDR1 LGHNA and CDR2 YSLEER come from the germline V gene. This CDR3 spans 18 amino acids. The J segment lost 0 bases and the V segment lost 1 base, leaving 10 bases of the junction unmatched. This clonotype has ten or more counts. Its cognate antigen is unknown. TCRdb re-derived calls from the 5' RACE reads in MiXCR, one entry per CDR3 protein. The sample lists about 510,000 distinct CDR3 sequences; about 5% were seen once. The receptor was derived from a male donor with ankylosing spondylitis. This chain links TRBV4-3 with TRBJ2-3, with 7 nucleotides matching TRBD2. Sequenced input: blood, either unsorted or a sorted T cell fraction (not recorded which). The DNA for the CDR3 is TGCGCCAGCAGCCAAGGAGTCGTCGTGGGGGGGAGCACAGATACGCAGTATTTT. As protein: CASSQGVVVGGSTDTQYF.